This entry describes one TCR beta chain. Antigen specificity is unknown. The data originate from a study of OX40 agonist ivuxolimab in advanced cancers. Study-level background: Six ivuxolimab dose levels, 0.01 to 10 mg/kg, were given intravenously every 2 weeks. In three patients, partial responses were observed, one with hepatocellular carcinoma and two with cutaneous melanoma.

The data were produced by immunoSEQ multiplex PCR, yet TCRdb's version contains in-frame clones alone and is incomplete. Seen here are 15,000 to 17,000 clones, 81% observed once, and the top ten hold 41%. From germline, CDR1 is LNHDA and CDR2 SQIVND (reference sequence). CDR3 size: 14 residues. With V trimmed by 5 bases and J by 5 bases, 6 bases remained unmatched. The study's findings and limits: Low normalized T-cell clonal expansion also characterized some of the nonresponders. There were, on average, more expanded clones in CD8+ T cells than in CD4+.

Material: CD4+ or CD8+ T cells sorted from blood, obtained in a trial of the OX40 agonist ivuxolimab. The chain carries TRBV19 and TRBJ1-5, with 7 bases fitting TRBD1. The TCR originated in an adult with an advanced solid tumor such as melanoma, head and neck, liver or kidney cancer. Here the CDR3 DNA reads TGTGCCAGTAGTGGGGTAGGGGGCTATCAGCCCCAGCATTTT. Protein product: CASSGVGGYQPQHF.